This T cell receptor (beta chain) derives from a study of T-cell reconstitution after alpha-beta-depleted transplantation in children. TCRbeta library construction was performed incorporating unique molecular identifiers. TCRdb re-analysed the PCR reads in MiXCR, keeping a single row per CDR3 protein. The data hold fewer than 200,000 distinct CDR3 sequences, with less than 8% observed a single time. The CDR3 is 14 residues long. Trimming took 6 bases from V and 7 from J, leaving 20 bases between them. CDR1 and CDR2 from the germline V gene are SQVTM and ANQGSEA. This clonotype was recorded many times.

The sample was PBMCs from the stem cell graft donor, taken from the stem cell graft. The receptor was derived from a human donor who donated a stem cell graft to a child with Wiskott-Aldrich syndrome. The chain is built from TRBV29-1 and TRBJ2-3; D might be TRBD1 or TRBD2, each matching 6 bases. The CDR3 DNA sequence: TGCAGCGTGGTAACCGGGTCGGGGGCTAATACGCAGTATTTT. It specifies CSVVTGSGANTQYF.